These 10 T cell receptor beta chains came from one sample sequenced in a study of blood T cell repertoires in COVID-19. The assay was immunoSEQ multiplex PCR, and TCRdb's table has in-frame clones only and misses some. The sample includes roughly 190,000 clones, about 70% of them seen just once. What was sequenced was peripheral blood. These receptors were obtained from a woman aged 45 to 65 with active or convalescent COVID-19.

The rearrangement links TRBV19 to TRBJ2-3; 10 nucleotides align to TRBD1. The trim removed 4 bases at V and 2 bases at J, leaving 6 bases unmatched. CDR1 LNHDA and CDR2 SQIVND come from the germline V gene (reference sequence). The CDR3 has 16 residues. CDR3 sequence reads: CASSTRTGGLTDTQYF. CDR3 sequence (DNA): TGTGCCAGTAGTACCAGGACAGGGGGGCTCACAGATACGCAGTATTTT.

There are a few counts of this clone. The genes are TRBV19 and TRBJ1-5, with D unclear. This CDR3 contains 15 residues. Deletions cut 6 bases from V and 4 bases from J, with 16 bases between. Germline CDR1 and CDR2: LNHDA and SQIVND (reference sequence). DNA for the CDR3: TGTGCCAGTAGCCGCCTCACGACGGAGAATCAGCCCCAGCATTTT. This gives the protein CASSRLTTENQPQHF.

The rearrangement uses TRBV13 and TRBJ2-2; TRBD2 matches at 15 bases. Germline CDR1 PRHDT, CDR2 FYEKMQ (reference sequence). The CDR3 loop spans 18 amino acids. J was trimmed by 4 bases and V by 0 bases; bases with no gene match: 3. The CDR3 region is CASSLGRGLAGGTGELFF. DNA for the CDR3: TGTGCCAGCAGCTTAGGCCGGGGACTAGCGGGGGGCACCGGGGAGCTGTTTTTT.

The rearrangement uses TRBV5-1 and TRBJ2-7; 8 bases fit TRBD2. Per germline, CDR1 SGHRS and CDR2 YFSETQ. The junction had 14 bases not matched to a gene; V was cut back by 4 bases and J by 5 bases. The CDR3 length is 16 residues. For the CDR3, the DNA is TGCGCCAGCAGCGCCTTAGGCGGCGGGGGGCCCAACGAGCAGTACTTC. Residues: CASSALGGGGPNEQYF.

A few counts support this clone. The J gene is TRBJ2-5, the V gene TRBV7-2; 12 nucleotides match TRBD2. Germline loops: CDR1 SGHTA, CDR2 FQGNSA. CDR3 size: 17 residues. With 1 base clipped from V and 5 bases from J, the junction kept 8 bases outside the gene matches. The CDR3 region has the DNA TGTGCCAGCAGCTTAGTCGCTAGCGGGAGGGGGGTGGAGACCCAGTACTTC. The encoded protein is CASSLVASGRGVETQYF.

The chain joins TRBV5-1 to TRBJ1-6, with D perhaps matching TRBD1 (6 bases). This CDR3 is 14 amino acids long. From germline, CDR1 is SGHRS and CDR2 YFSETQ. V was clipped by 1 base and J by 7 bases, with 9 bases between them. CDR3 coding DNA: TGCGCCAGCAGCTTGCCAGGGGAAAATTCACCCCTCCACTTT. Residues: CASSLPGENSPLHF.

This rearrangement joins TRBV11-2 to TRBJ2-5; 8 positions agree with TRBD1. V was pared by 6 bases and J by 3 bases, with 6 bases of the junction left unmatched. Germline CDR1 SGHAT, CDR2 FQNNGV. The CDR3 runs 14 residues. The CDR3 DNA follows: TGTGCCAGCAGTCGGGACAGGATGAAAGAGACCCAGTACTTC. Its protein is CASSRDRMKETQYF.

The rearrangement joins TRBV19 to TRBJ2-1; 16 bases are a match to TRBD2. The trim removed 3 bases at V and 15 bases at J, leaving 2 bases unmatched. The CDR3 has 13 amino acids. In germline, CDR1 is LNHDA, CDR2 SQIVND (reference sequence). This CDR3 is CASSMGLAGGWFF. The CDR3 DNA reads TGTGCCAGTAGTATGGGACTAGCGGGAGGGTGGTTCTTC.

The rearrangement joins TRBV2 to TRBJ2-1; 10 bases align to TRBD1. With V trimmed by 4 bases and J by 7 bases, 7 bases remained unmatched. CDR1 is SNHLY, CDR2 FYNNEI, per germline. The CDR3 has 15 amino acids. CDR3 bases: TGTGCCAGCAGTGGGGGGGACAGGGGAAAGAATGAGCAGTTCTTC. Its translation is CASSGGDRGKNEQFF.

This chain joins TRBV28 and TRBJ1-1; 7 nucleotides match TRBD1. V shed 7 bases and J 2 bases; nucleotides not matched to a gene: 7. The CDR3 covers 14 residues. CDR1 MDHEN and CDR2 SYDVKM come from the germline V gene. CDR3 coding DNA: TGTGCCAGCACCTGGGACAGAACTAACACTGAAGCTTTCTTT. Its translation: CASTWDRTNTEAFF. Complete variable domain (other parts from reference TRBV28 and TRBJ1-1): DVKVTQSSRYLVKRTGEKVFLECVQDMDHENMFWYRQDPGLGLRLIYFSYDVKMKEKGDIPEGYSVSREKKERFSLILESASTNQTSMYLCASTWDRTNTEAFFGQGTRLTVV.